A selection of T cell receptor beta chains follows, all from one sample in a study of T cells after yellow fever vaccination. TCRdb redid the calling of the 5' RACE reads with MiXCR, one entry per CDR3 protein. The sample lists around 530,000 distinct CDR3 sequences, around 16% seen once, with about 18% in the top ten. The starting material was PBMCs, obtained around 5 days after the first yellow fever vaccination. The receptors come from a man aged 18 to 35 who received the YFV17D yellow fever vaccine. The CDR3 runs from the conserved cysteine through the conserved F or W. The order of the fields is J gene, D gene, V gene, clone size, CDR3 DNA, CDR3 protein. The D gene is left open where the match is weak. Size values are once, few and many counts, or a class for expanded clones, and some rows have none.

J gene: TRBJ1-2; D gene: NA; V gene: TRBV6-2/TRBV6-3; clone size: few; CDR3 DNA: TGTGCCAGCATCCCGGACAGAATAAACTATGGCTACACCTTC; CDR3 protein: CASIPDRINYGYTF
J gene: TRBJ2-4; D gene: TRBD2; V gene: TRBV4-2; clone size: few; CDR3 DNA: TGTGCCAGCAGCCAAGAAGTGGCGGGGGGGAACATTCAGTACTTC; CDR3 protein: CASSQEVAGGNIQYF
J gene: TRBJ2-2; D gene: TRBD1; V gene: TRBV7-6; clone size: few; CDR3 DNA: TGTGCCAGCAGCTCACAGGGGAAGGCCGGGGAGCTGTTTTTT; CDR3 protein: CASSSQGKAGELFF
J gene: TRBJ2-7; D gene: TRBD1; V gene: TRBV12-3/TRBV12-4; clone size: few; CDR3 DNA: TGTGCCAGCAGTTTAGCGCTAATCGGGACAGGGGGCCGCGAGCAGTACTTC; CDR3 protein: CASSLALIGTGGREQYF
J gene: TRBJ2-1; D gene: NA; V gene: TRBV2; clone size: NA; CDR3 DNA: TGTGCCAGAGACGCAGGGGTCGAGCAGTTCTTC; CDR3 protein: CARDAGVEQFF
J gene: TRBJ2-1; D gene: TRBD1; V gene: TRBV5-6; clone size: many; CDR3 DNA: TGTGCCAGCAGCAGGACAGGGACCTACAATGAGCAGTTCTTC; CDR3 protein: CASSRTGTYNEQFF
J gene: TRBJ2-1; D gene: TRBD2; V gene: TRBV5-6; clone size: NA; CDR3 DNA: TGTGCCAGCAGTCCGGGACTAGGAGCGCGGGTGCAGTTCTTC; CDR3 protein: CASSPGLGARVQFF
J gene: TRBJ2-5; D gene: NA; V gene: TRBV7-2; clone size: few; CDR3 DNA: TGTGCCAGCAGCTTAGAGGTATTCCAAGAGACCCAGTACTTC; CDR3 protein: CASSLEVFQETQYF
J gene: TRBJ2-1; D gene: TRBD2; V gene: TRBV5-5; clone size: NA; CDR3 DNA: TGTGCCAGCGGAGTAGGGGTAGCGGGAGACAATGAGCAGTTCTTC; CDR3 protein: CASGVGVAGDNEQFF
J gene: TRBJ2-1; D gene: TRBD1; V gene: TRBV28; clone size: NA; CDR3 DNA: TGTGCCAGCAGTGCCCGAACCCGGGACAGGGTATACAATGAGCAGTTCTTC; CDR3 protein: CASSARTRDRVYNEQFF
J gene: TRBJ1-5; D gene: NA; V gene: TRBV7-9; clone size: NA; CDR3 DNA: TGTGCCAGCAGCTTAGAGGCTAGCAATCAGCCCCAGCATTTT; CDR3 protein: CASSLEASNQPQHF
J gene: TRBJ2-2; D gene: NA; V gene: TRBV5-1; clone size: few; CDR3 DNA: TGCGCCAGCAGCTCAAGCTTTAGTCCCGGGGAGCTGTTTTTT; CDR3 protein: CASSSSFSPGELFF
J gene: TRBJ1-1; D gene: NA; V gene: TRBV19; clone size: many; CDR3 DNA: TGTGCCAGTAGTATTAGAGGAGTCACTGAAGCTTTCTTT; CDR3 protein: CASSIRGVTEAFF
J gene: TRBJ2-2; D gene: NA; V gene: TRBV6-2/TRBV6-3; clone size: few; CDR3 DNA: TGTGCCAGCAGCCACTATGACAGGATAAACACCGGGGAGCTGTTTTTT; CDR3 protein: CASSHYDRINTGELFF
J gene: TRBJ2-1; D gene: TRBD1; V gene: TRBV20-1; clone size: few; CDR3 DNA: TGCAGTGCTTTTCCGGGACAGGGGGGCAATGAGCAGTTCTTC; CDR3 protein: CSAFPGQGGNEQFF
J gene: TRBJ1-2; D gene: NA; V gene: TRBV6-5; clone size: few; CDR3 DNA: TGTGCCAGCAGTTACTCCATAACCCCTAACTATGGCTACACCTTC; CDR3 protein: CASSYSITPNYGYTF
J gene: TRBJ2-2; D gene: TRBD1; V gene: TRBV14; clone size: NA; CDR3 DNA: TGTGCCAGCTCTAGGACAGGGGGCACCGGGGAGCTGTTTTTT; CDR3 protein: CASSRTGGTGELFF
J gene: TRBJ2-3; D gene: TRBD2; V gene: TRBV24-1; clone size: few; CDR3 DNA: TGTGCCACCAGTGACCCAGGGACTAGCGGGGGGGTTGATACGCAGTATTTT; CDR3 protein: CATSDPGTSGGVDTQYF
J gene: TRBJ1-5; D gene: NA; V gene: TRBV15; clone size: NA; CDR3 DNA: TGTGCCACCAGCTCTCAGGGGAATCAGCCCCAGCATTTT; CDR3 protein: CATSSQGNQPQHF